The present T cell receptor (beta chain) was sequenced within a study of blood T cell repertoires in COVID-19. Study context: Acute and convalescent COVID-19 specimens originated in the United States, Italy and Spain. PBMCs, B-cell-depleted T cells, or T cells were the source of the cDNA or gDNA that made up the material.

This CDR3 spans 16 amino acids. CDR1 and CDR2 (germline): LNHDA, SQIVND (reference sequence). Trimming stripped 0 bases from V and 2 bases from J, with 11 bases between. Original processing methods: Estimation of nucleated cell counts relied on the amplification of reference gene primers. Data came from immunoSEQ multiplex PCR; TCRdb stores just in-frame clones and leaves some out. V and J calls plus clone size are reproduced from that table; the DNA served to infer D and trimming. The sample holds fewer than 200,000 clones, 88% seen once. The chain has TRBV19 and TRBJ1-5, with D unclear. Input material: peripheral blood. The origin of this receptor is a man between 35 and 55 years old with active or convalescent COVID-19. The CDR3 loop is CASSIDAGGGNQPQHF. The CDR3 coding sequence is TGTGCCAGTAGTATAGATGCGGGCGGGGGCAATCAGCCCCAGCATTTT.